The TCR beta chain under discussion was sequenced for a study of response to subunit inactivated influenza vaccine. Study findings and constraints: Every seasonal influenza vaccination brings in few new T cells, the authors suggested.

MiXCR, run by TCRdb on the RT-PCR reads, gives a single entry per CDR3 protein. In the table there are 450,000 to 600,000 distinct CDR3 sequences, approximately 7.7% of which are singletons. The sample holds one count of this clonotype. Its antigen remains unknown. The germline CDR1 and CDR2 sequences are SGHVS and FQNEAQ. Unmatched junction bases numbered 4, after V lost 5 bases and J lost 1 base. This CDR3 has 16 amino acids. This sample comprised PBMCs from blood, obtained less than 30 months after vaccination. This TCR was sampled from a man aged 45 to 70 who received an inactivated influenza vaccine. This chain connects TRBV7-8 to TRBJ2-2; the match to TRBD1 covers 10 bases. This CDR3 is CASSQRTGGNTGELFF. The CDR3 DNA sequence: TGTGCCAGCAGCCAGAGGACAGGGGGGAACACCGGGGAGCTGTTTTTT.